This T cell receptor beta chain is from a study of regulatory T cells in long-lasting Graves disease (dated by TCRdb to about 2021). In terms of the full investigation: Patients with newly diagnosed Graves' disease had been on antithyroid drugs for under 3 months. The study was registered as a clinical trial and conducted in China. A total of roughly 33 samples underwent TCR sequencing: around 13 from persistent and 20 from newly diagnosed Graves' disease patients. This study used TCR sequencing and RNA sequencing of peripheral blood to compare persistent Graves' disease patients against newly diagnosed Graves' disease patients.

Per the germline V gene, SGDLS is the CDR1 and YYNGEE is the CDR2. V ends up 3 bases short and J 6 bases short, with an unmatched junction base count of 10. The CDR3 has 17 amino acids, counting the end cysteine and phenylalanine. CDR3 DNA is the only sequence kept; it has 51 bases, read in frame from the first base. Library prep was done by multiplex PCR. TCRdb names Illumina HiSeq 4000 as the instrument used. iRepertoire HTBI primers and Arm-PCR amplification of CDR3 regions were used to construct TCR beta libraries. PCR products were gel purified before sequencing. On the authors' methods: A total of some 60 TRBV and about 13 TRBJ segments were identified across samples and were used for gene usage analysis of CDR3 amino acid clonotypes. COPE and FqMerger were used to merge the filtered high-quality paired reads into contigs. BLAST was used to align contigs to IMGT TRBV, TRBD and TRBJ reference genes, with CDR3 defined following IMGT. Any clonotype with a frequency above 0.1% was counted as a highly expanded clone. Repertoire diversity was measured by Shannon entropy, and V-J evenness by the Gini coefficient. A clonotype found in more than one individual was treated as public. TCRdb passed the public sequencing reads through fastp at Q25 and MiXCR, retaining productive beta sequences. Entries that share a CDR3 protein sequence are merged under the most common genes and DNA. The authors' filters were not applied to this entry. Counted in this sample were some 250,000 distinct CDR3 sequences; more than 15% of them appeared once. The top ten hold less than 15% of the sample.

Per the publication, the time point label means: newly diagnosed GD, antithyroid drugs for less than 3 months. RNA was extracted from PBMCs in TRIzol for both TCR sequencing and RNA sequencing. The diagnosis of Graves' disease was made according to American Thyroid Association guidelines. The patients came from an endocrinology department in Xi'an, China. Each patient gave about 9.1 milliliters of peripheral blood, collected in an EDTA anticoagulant tube. Ficoll Paque Plus density gradient separation was used to isolate PBMCs, and no additional T cell sorting was done. An Agilent 2100 Bioanalyzer and agarose gel were used to check RNA quality, while a NanoDrop 2000 measured RNA concentration. The table lists this clonotype with many counts. The clone's antigen remains unknown. The input lacks base qualities; no much larger clone sits a single base away. General conclusions and limits of the study: TRBV28, TRBJ1-2 and TRBJ2-5 were preferentially used in persistent disease, while TRBV20-1 and TRBJ2-1 were favored in newly diagnosed disease. Persistent patients shared more public clonotypes among themselves (around 2,500) than newly diagnosed patients did (approximately 870). Sequencing and analysis were limited to the TCR beta chain. As a limitation, the authors acknowledged that the small sample size may reduce accuracy. Peripheral blood alone was examined, since thyroid tissue, which constituted the primary lesion, could not be accessed. Persistent Graves' disease patients showed lower TCR Shannon entropy and fewer highly expanded clones than newly diagnosed patients, suggesting clonal expansion.

The sample was also reused in another study, on T cells in Graves' hyperthyroidism and ophthalmopathy. According to the second study: A patient counted as having stable Graves' hyperthyroidism if no progression to ophthalmopathy occurred over 18 months of follow-up. Hyperthyroidism patients were newly diagnosed, had a disease duration of under 2 months, and were aged 18 to 65 years. The study excluded patients with uncontrolled infections, other autoimmune diseases, pregnancy or lactation. Diagnoses relied on clinical symptoms, serum thyroxine and TRAb, thyroid ultrasound and orbital computed tomography. A first-round RT-PCR of the TCR CDR3 used the HTBI primer set with the Qiagen OneStep RT-PCR kit. Most expanded thyroid clonotypes (frequency above 0.001) were also detected in blood, suggesting blood repertoires may reflect thyroid immune responses. A 13 V-J signature model separated ophthalmopathy from stable hyperthyroidism, with approximately 86% sensitivity and around 84% specificity in cross-validation and 80%/75% in testing. In validation, the model predicted progression to ophthalmopathy a median of about 6.5 months before onset, with around 70% sensitivity and 72.22% specificity. To identify TCR V-J signatures that set the groups apart, the researchers used a discovery cohort of about a hundred patients, made up of approximately 43 with Graves' ophthalmopathy and some 55 with stable Graves' hyperthyroidism. An independent validation cohort of under 20 hyperthyroidism patients and about 16 patients who later progressed to ophthalmopathy tested prospective prediction of ophthalmopathy. The roughly 91 discovery patients were randomly divided into training and test sets at a 7:3 ratio. The study also compared thyroid tissue and blood T-cell repertoires from more than 5 Graves' hyperthyroidism patients. Once sampling was done, hyperthyroidism patients were given methimazole at a starting dose of 30 mg daily, whereas ophthalmopathy patients were given high-dose intravenous methylprednisolone. A second multiplex PCR round built the libraries, followed by size selection and purification. The libraries were sequenced on an Illumina HiSeq2000 using paired-end 100 bp reads. SOAPnuke was used to process the raw data, throwing out any read that contained adapters or uncalled bases, had a mean Phred below 15, or lacked an exact constant-primer or identifier match. High-quality paired reads were merged using COPE v1.2.5, and each unique nucleotide sequence was defined as a clonotype. MiTCR v1.1 was used to align clonotypes to the IMGT TRBV, TRBD and TRBJ reference segments. Analysis was restricted to V-J combinations with a frequency above 0.0001, which covered 99.2% of repertoires. The TCS score was defined as the ratio of F50 (clonal expansion) to E x V (chaos), calculated using BLOSUM62-based TCRdist between CDR3 peptides within each V-J. Welch's t-statistics and random forest reduced 514 V-J features to around 14, which were used in a naive Bayes classifier (R e1071). Sample size was not statistically predetermined, and investigators were not blinded to group allocation. The paper describes TCR Vbeta CDR3 sequencing of more than 120 peripheral blood samples, made up of 43 ophthalmopathy patients, over 70 hyperthyroidism patients and around 17 progressor patients.

The sequencing here drew on peripheral blood mononuclear cells (PBMCs), taken at new diagnosis, from a patient treated with antithyroid drugs. This receptor chain uses TRBV9 and TRBJ2-1, and 12 junctional nucleotides match TRBD2. This sequence originates from a woman in her 30s with Graves disease. Donor details come from another sample of the same person, matched by shared clones. Read as DNA, the sequence is TGTGCCAGCAGCGGACGCCTAGCGGGGGGGCTATCCAATGAGCAGTTCTTC. It encodes CASSGRLAGGLSNEQFF.